These 24 T cell receptor beta chains came from one sample sequenced in a study of OX40 agonist ivuxolimab in advanced cancers. Clones were read by immunoSEQ multiplex PCR, and TCRdb kept only the in-frame ones, dropping some. The data show about 70,000 clones, approximately 80% seen once. Sequences were derived from CD4+ or CD8+ T cells sorted from blood, sampled in a trial of the OX40 agonist ivuxolimab. The receptor source for this set is an adult with an advanced solid tumor such as melanoma, head and neck, liver or kidney cancer.

The gene calls are TRBV5-8 and TRBJ1-2; D unresolved. CDR3 size: 12 residues. The germline V and J ends were trimmed by 2 bases and 5 bases, with 7 bases remaining between them. Germline values: CDR1 SGHTS, CDR2 YDEGEE. CDR3 sequence (DNA): TGTGCCAGCAGCTTCGCTGAGTATGGCTACACCTTC. Its translation is CASSFAEYGYTF.

This rearrangement joins TRBV6-4 to TRBJ2-2; D not certain. V was clipped by 0 bases and J by 1 base, with 12 bases between them. Germline loops: CDR1 MRHNA, CDR2 SNTAGT. The CDR3 covers 17 residues. The CDR3 spells CASSDSVNRGNTGELFF. The CDR3 nucleotides read TGTGCCAGCAGTGACTCCGTTAATCGCGGGAACACCGGGGAGCTGTTTTTT.

The sample holds a few counts of this clone. The rearrangement links TRBV2 to TRBJ1-2; the D is unclear. The V end lost 3 bases, the J end lost 4 bases, and 12 bases lay between the germline ends. The CDR3 covers 14 residues. The germline V gene has CDR1 SNHLY and CDR2 FYNNEI. The CDR3, as DNA: TGTGCCAGCAGTGAGATCAGAAACTCCTATGGCTACACCTTC. Amino acids: CASSEIRNSYGYTF.

J is TRBJ2-3 and V is TRBV5-1, with 13 nucleotides matching TRBD2. The CDR3 extends over 16 amino acids. After removal of 0 bases from V and 4 bases from J, the junction contained 2 bases not matched to a gene. Germline V gives CDR1 SGHRS, CDR2 YFSETQ. CDR3: CASSLELAGGADTQYF. CDR3 bases: TGCGCCAGCAGCTTGGAACTAGCGGGAGGGGCAGATACGCAGTATTTT.

The rearrangement uses TRBV7-2 and TRBJ1-4, with 7 bases matching TRBD1. Germline loops: CDR1 SGHTA, CDR2 FQGNSA. This CDR3 has 16 residues. V lost 2 bases and J lost 4; bases outside the gene matches: 7. The CDR3 protein is CASSLMQSGGNEKLFF. In nucleotides, the CDR3 is TGTGCCAGCAGCTTAATGCAGTCAGGGGGTAATGAAAAACTGTTTTTT.

The CDR3 DNA reads as TGTGCCAGCAGTGTAGAGTCGGGGACTGAAGCTTTCTTT. Its translation is CASSVESGTEAFF. The chain combines TRBV2 with TRBJ1-1; D not certain. CDR3 length equals 13 residues. Trimming removed 4 bases from V and 5 bases from J, with 11 bases in between. Germline lookup yields CDR1 SNHLY and CDR2 FYNNEI.

CDR3 amino acids: CASSPYRGGETQYF. In nucleotides, the CDR3 is TGTGCCAGCTCACCTTACAGGGGAGGAGAGACCCAGTACTTC. The rearrangement uses TRBV18 and TRBJ2-5, with D possibly matching TRBD1 (7 bases). The V gene's germline CDR1 is KGHSH and CDR2 LQKENI. The CDR3 sequence is 14 residues long. Trimming removed 3 bases at V and 4 bases at J, with 12 bases between.

This clone was seen just once. Germline and junction disagree at one end, which may indicate a read error. The V call is TRBV9, the J call TRBJ1-2; D not resolved. Germline values: CDR1 SGDLS, CDR2 YYNGEE. CDR3 length: 11 amino acids. The CDR3 here is CASSEGYGYTF. The CDR3 DNA follows: TGTGCCAGTAGCGAGGGCTATGGCTACACCTTC.

The gene calls are TRBV2 and TRBJ1-5; D unresolved. Trimming took off 4 bases at V and 7 bases at J, with 11 bases between the two ends. The CDR3 sequence is 13 residues long. CDR1 is SNHLY, CDR2 FYNNEI, per germline. This chain's CDR3 is CASSVLTEQPQHF. The CDR3 nucleotides read TGTGCCAGCAGTGTACTTACAGAGCAGCCCCAGCATTTT.

The rearrangement links TRBV4-3 to TRBJ2-1, with TRBD2 matching 14 bases. The CDR3 extends over 17 amino acids. The trim removed 1 base at V and 7 bases at J, leaving 6 bases unmatched. Germline V gene data show CDR1 as LGHNA and CDR2 as YSLEER. CDR3 region: CASSQVTGTSGRNEQFF. CDR3 sequence (DNA): TGCGCCAGCAGCCAAGTTACCGGGACTAGCGGGAGAAATGAGCAGTTCTTC.

The J gene is TRBJ1-2, the V gene TRBV6-1; 10 nucleotides match TRBD1. Germline trimming cut 10 bases from V and 3 bases from J; bases unmatched to any gene: 5. Germline V lookup: CDR1 MNHNS, CDR2 SASEGT. CDR3 length: 13 amino acids. The CDR3, as DNA: TGTGCCATCGGGACAGGGGTTGACTATGGCTACACCTTC. This encodes CAIGTGVDYGYTF.

This clone appeared a single time. The chain uses TRBV10-3 and TRBJ2-3; D uncertain. Germline loops: CDR1 ENHRY, CDR2 SYGVKD. This CDR3 comprises 13 residues. Trimming took 2 bases from V and 3 from J, leaving 6 bases between them. The CDR3 DNA sequence: TGTGCCATCAGTGAGGGGCTGACAGATACGCAGTATTTT. It translates to CAISEGLTDTQYF.

The chain recombines TRBV5-1 with TRBJ2-2, with TRBD1 as a possible D gene (5 bases). From germline, CDR1 is SGHRS and CDR2 YFSETQ. Trimming left V 7 bases short and J 3 bases short, with 16 bases between. This CDR3 spans 15 amino acids. This chain's CDR3 is CASGPTPGYTGELFF. The CDR3 DNA sequence: TGCGCCAGCGGCCCCACCCCAGGGTACACCGGGGAGCTGTTTTTT.

This clone was seen only a few times. V is TRBV6-5 and J is TRBJ1-1; no reliable D call. Trimming cost V 2 bases and J 1 base, with 14 bases left between them. Germline lookup yields CDR1 MNHEY and CDR2 SVGAGI. This CDR3 has 16 residues. The CDR3 nucleotides read TGTGCCAGCAGTTACGGTTATCTACTCCGGAACACTGAAGCTTTCTTT. Protein sequence: CASSYGYLLRNTEAFF.

On this clone: Within the sample, other DNA sequences also encode this same CDR3. The CDR3 here is CASSLEGGYTEAFF. The CDR3 bases are TGTGCCAGCAGCTTGGAGGGGGGCTACACTGAAGCTTTCTTT. V usage is TRBV5-6 and J usage is TRBJ1-1; D is possibly TRBD1 (6 bases). Trimming left V 0 bases short and J 3 bases short, with 9 bases between. Germline CDR1 SGHDT, CDR2 YYEEEE. The length of the CDR3 is 14 residues.

The rearrangement links TRBV6-6 to TRBJ1-5; D not certain. This CDR3 comprises 13 residues. Germline CDR1 is MNHNY and CDR2 is SVGAGI (reference sequence). The V end was cut by 4 bases, the J end by 3 bases, with 7 bases between. The CDR3 DNA is TGTGCCAGCAGTTTATCGGCCAATCAGCCCCAGCATTTT. It codes for CASSLSANQPQHF.

J is TRBJ1-2 and V is TRBV6-5; D is possibly TRBD1 (6 bases). V lost 7 bases to trimming and J lost 4 bases, with 16 bases between them. This CDR3 has 14 residues. Per germline, CDR1 MNHEY and CDR2 SVGAGI. The CDR3 DNA follows: TGTGCCAGCACCGCGGACAGTACCACCTATGGCTACACCTTC. It translates to CASTADSTTYGYTF.

This clone was seen just once. The rearrangement uses TRBV5-1 and TRBJ2-3, with no clear D. Trimming pared 1 base from V and 2 bases from J, leaving 5 bases between. Germline CDR1 reads SGHRS; CDR2 reads YFSETQ. CDR3 size: 13 residues. CDR3 in amino acids: CASSLYTTDTQYF. The CDR3 region has the DNA TGCGCCAGCAGCTTGTACACCACAGATACGCAGTATTTT.

The gene calls are TRBV19 and TRBJ2-5; unclear D gene. The V end was cut by 0 bases, the J end by 5 bases, with 13 bases between. This CDR3 is 15 amino acids long. The germline V gene has CDR1 LNHDA and CDR2 SQIVND (reference sequence). CDR3 coding DNA: TGTGCCAGTAGTATAGATCGTCCGGGTCCGGAGACCCAGTACTTC. This translates into CASSIDRPGPETQYF.

The gene calls are TRBV19 and TRBJ2-7; D perhaps matches TRBD1 (6 bases). Trimming removed 4 bases at V and 5 bases at J, with 18 bases between. The CDR3 has 15 amino acids. CDR1 LNHDA and CDR2 SQIVND come from the germline V gene (reference sequence). This chain's CDR3 is CASSRTASEFHEQYF. As DNA, the CDR3 is TGTGCCAGTAGTAGGACAGCCTCGGAGTTCCACGAGCAGTACTTC.

The V and J genes are TRBV9 and TRBJ2-1; 13 bases map to TRBD2. J was trimmed by 7 bases and V by 2 bases; bases with no gene match: 15. Per the germline V gene, CDR1 is SGDLS and CDR2 is YYNGEE. CDR3 length: 19 amino acids. The CDR3, as DNA: TGTGCCAGCAGCGTTGGCGGGGTCCCACGGACTAGCGGGAGAAATGAGCAGTTCTTC. It is translated as CASSVGGVPRTSGRNEQFF. Together with reference TRBV9 and TRBJ2-1, the CDR3 gives the full variable domain: DSGVTQTPKHLITATGQRVTLRCSPRSGDLSVYWYQQSLDQGLQFLIQYYNGEERAKGNILERFSAQQFPDLHSELNLSSLELGDSALYFCASSVGGVPRTSGRNEQFFGPGTRLTVL.

The chain recombines TRBV5-1 with TRBJ1-1; the D is unclear. From germline, CDR1 is SGHRS and CDR2 YFSETQ. This CDR3 region has 14 residues. V shed 4 bases and J shed 0 bases, with 10 bases lying between them. The CDR3 protein is CASSTGSMNTEAFF. CDR3 DNA sequence: TGCGCCAGCAGCACCGGGAGTATGAACACTGAAGCTTTCTTT. Using reference TRBV5-1 and TRBJ1-1 for the parts outside the CDR3, the full variable domain is KAGVTQTPRYLIKTRGQQVTLSCSPISGHRSVSWYQQTPGQGLQFLFEYFSETQRNKGNFPGRFSGRQFSNSRSEMNVSTLELGDSALYLCASSTGSMNTEAFFGQGTRLTVV.

The J gene is TRBJ2-1, the V gene TRBV7-2; maybe TRBD2 (5 bases). V lost 5 bases, J lost 7 bases, and 18 bases lay in between. This CDR3 spans 15 amino acids. The germline V gene encodes CDR1 SGHTA and CDR2 FQGNSA. CDR3 nucleotide sequence: TGTGCCAGCAGCCCTGACGGGGTTTCTCAAAATGAGCAGTTCTTC. Its protein is CASSPDGVSQNEQFF.

The chain links TRBV2 to TRBJ1-6; D is perhaps TRBD1 (5 bases). V was trimmed by 7 bases and J by 7 bases, leaving 14 bases between them. This CDR3 spans 14 amino acids. Germline CDR1 reads SNHLY; CDR2 reads FYNNEI. The DNA for the CDR3 is TGTGCCAGCACGAGGGGTGGGATGAATTCACCCCTCCACTTT. Translated: CASTRGGMNSPLHF.